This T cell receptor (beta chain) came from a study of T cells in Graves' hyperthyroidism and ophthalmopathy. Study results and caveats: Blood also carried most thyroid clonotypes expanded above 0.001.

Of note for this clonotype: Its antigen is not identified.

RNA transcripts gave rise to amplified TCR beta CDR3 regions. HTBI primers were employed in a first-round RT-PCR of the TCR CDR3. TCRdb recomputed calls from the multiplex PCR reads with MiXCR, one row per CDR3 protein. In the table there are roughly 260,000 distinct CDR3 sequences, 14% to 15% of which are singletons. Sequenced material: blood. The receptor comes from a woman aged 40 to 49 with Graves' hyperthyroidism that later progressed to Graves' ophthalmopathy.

Written as DNA, the CDR3 is TGCGCCAGCAGCCGCTATCCCCCCCCTGGATCCTACGGTGAGCAGTTCTTC. This translates into CASSRYPPPGSYGEQFF. This chain joins TRBV4-1 and TRBJ2-1; D is uncertain. This CDR3 contains 17 residues. The V and J ends lost 4 bases and 9 bases respectively, with 25 bases between them. Germline-derived CDR1 and CDR2 are MGHRA and YSYEKL.